The 15 T cell receptor beta chains presented below share a single source sample, sequenced in a study of T-cell memory formation after mild COVID-19. MiXCR was run by TCRdb on the 5' RACE reads, yielding one entry per CDR3 protein. There are some 600,000 distinct CDR3 sequences in the sample; around a sixth occur only once, and about 8.1% lies in the top ten. Specimen: PBMCs or a T cell subset sorted from them (not recorded which). All receptors derive from an adult woman who had mild COVID-19 (a few samples of this study predate the infection). Cell type and time point are not known.

The chain joins TRBV12-3 or TRBV12-4 to TRBJ2-1; D may be TRBD1 or TRBD2 (5 bases each). The V and J ends lost 7 bases and 5 bases respectively, with 18 bases between them. This CDR3 contains 15 residues. CDR3 nucleotide sequence: TGTGCCAGCATCATGTCCGGGACGATCCACAATGAGCAGTTCTTC. As protein: CASIMSGTIHNEQFF.

CDR3 loop: CASSPQAGAGGYTF. The CDR3 coding sequence is TGTGCCAGCAGTCCTCAAGCGGGGGCGGGGGGCTACACCTTC. V and J are TRBV12-3 or TRBV12-4 and TRBJ1-2; a weak D match, TRBD1 (6 bases). The V end was cut by 5 bases, the J end by 8 bases, with 18 bases between. The CDR3 spans 14 residues.

Only a few counts were recorded for this clonotype. The chain uses TRBV24-1 and TRBJ2-2; possible D gene TRBD1, 5 bases. In germline, CDR1 is KGHDR, CDR2 SFDVKD. This CDR3 is 15 amino acids long. V shed 1 base and J shed 1 base, with 6 bases lying between them. The chain's CDR3 is CATSDFQGNTGELFF. DNA of the CDR3: TGTGCCACCAGTGATTTCCAGGGGAACACCGGGGAGCTGTTTTTT.

This rearrangement joins TRBV4-1 to TRBJ1-4; TRBD1 aligns across 9 bases. With 4 bases clipped from V and 3 bases from J, the junction kept 12 bases outside the gene matches. The CDR3 has 18 residues. Germline V lookup: CDR1 MGHRA, CDR2 YSYEKL. CDR3 sequence reads: CASSLRYIRTGANEKLFF. CDR3 bases: TGCGCCAGCAGCCTACGATACATTAGGACAGGGGCTAATGAAAAACTGTTTTTT.

The genes are TRBV5-1 and TRBJ2-5; 13 bases agree with TRBD2. The V gene end was trimmed by 5 bases and the J gene end by 1 base; junction bases not matched to a gene: 5. The CDR3 sequence is 16 residues long. Germline CDR1 SGHRS, CDR2 YFSETQ. CDR3 residues: CASRLAGGGVQETQYF. For the CDR3, the DNA is TGCGCCAGCAGACTAGCGGGAGGGGGGGTCCAAGAGACCCAGTACTTC.

This clonotype came up a few times. This rearrangement joins TRBV27 to TRBJ2-7; D is possibly TRBD1 (5 bases). The CDR3 loop spans 14 amino acids. Germline CDR1 reads MNHEY; CDR2 reads SMNVEV (reference sequence). Trimming shortened V by 6 bases and J by 2 bases, and 14 bases separated the two germline ends. This CDR3 reads CASSVVLGPYEQYF. The CDR3 DNA reads TGTGCCAGCAGCGTGGTCTTGGGGCCCTACGAGCAGTACTTC.

The chain employs TRBV7-9 and TRBJ2-3, with D perhaps matching TRBD1 (6 bases). Germline V gene lookup returns CDR1 SEHNR and CDR2 FQNEAQ (reference sequence). Trimming left V 3 bases short and J 3 bases short, with 28 bases between. CDR3 length: 20 amino acids. This CDR3 is CASSFLSLGANPGQTDTQYF. The CDR3 coding sequence is TGTGCCAGCAGCTTCCTGTCTTTGGGGGCAAACCCAGGACAGACAGATACGCAGTATTTT.

This clonotype came up a few times. V and J are TRBV12-3 or TRBV12-4 and TRBJ2-1; the match to TRBD2 covers 10 bases. The CDR3 loop spans 17 amino acids. J gave up 0 bases and V 7 bases, and 9 bases lay outside the gene matches. The chain's CDR3 is CASTELAGKHSYNEQFF. CDR3 sequence (DNA): TGTGCCAGCACCGAACTAGCGGGGAAACACTCCTACAATGAGCAGTTCTTC.

J is TRBJ2-3 and V is TRBV5-1; 14 nucleotides match TRBD2. The germline V gene encodes CDR1 SGHRS and CDR2 YFSETQ. This CDR3 has 16 amino acids. With 0 bases clipped from V and 5 bases from J, the junction kept 2 bases outside the gene matches. The CDR3 sequence is CASSLVGLAGGDTQYF. In nucleotides, the CDR3 is TGCGCCAGCAGCTTGGTAGGACTAGCGGGAGGAGATACGCAGTATTTT.

V usage is TRBV9 and J usage is TRBJ2-3; perhaps TRBD2 as D (6 bases). V was pared by 0 bases and J by 0 bases, with 11 bases between. This CDR3 comprises 16 residues. Germline values: CDR1 SGDLS, CDR2 YYNGEE. DNA for the CDR3: TGTGCCAGCAGCGTAGTCACTAGCCTTAGCACAGATACGCAGTATTTT. This encodes CASSVVTSLSTDTQYF.

V usage is TRBV7-9 and J usage is TRBJ2-7; TRBD1 might be the D (5 bases). Germline V lookup: CDR1 SEHNR, CDR2 FQNEAQ (reference sequence). The CDR3 contains 12 residues. Between the trimmed V and J ends, which lost 5 bases and 4 bases, there was a span of 9 bases. The CDR3: CASSHRQYEQYF. The CDR3 DNA reads as TGTGCCAGCAGCCACCGACAGTACGAGCAGTACTTC.

V and J are TRBV6-5 and TRBJ2-4; tentatively, D is TRBD1 (6 bases). Trimming pared 6 bases from V and 11 bases from J, leaving 11 bases between. CDR3 length: 11 amino acids. CDR1 MNHEY and CDR2 SVGAGI come from the germline V gene. The DNA of the CDR3 is TGTGCCAGCAGCCGGGGACATCTTCAGTACTTC. As protein: CASSRGHLQYF.

The CDR3 DNA reads as TGTGCCTGGGGAGACAGGAGGAACACCGGGGAGCTGTTTTTT. This codes for CAWGDRRNTGELFF. V and J are TRBV30 and TRBJ2-2, with a tentative D call TRBD1 (6 bases). The CDR3 has 14 residues. Germline V gene lookup returns CDR1 GTSNPN and CDR2 SVGIG (reference sequence). The V end was cut by 5 bases, the J end by 1 base, with 11 bases between.

The chain couples TRBV7-6 to TRBJ1-5, with D unresolved. Germline assignment: CDR1 SGHVS and CDR2 FNYEAQ. This CDR3 has 13 residues. V was pared by 5 bases and J by 6 bases, with 11 bases between. CDR3 protein: CASSLVEGQPQHF. CDR3 sequence (DNA): TGTGCCAGCAGCCTCGTCGAGGGTCAGCCCCAGCATTTT. The full variable domain, with the rest looked up from reference TRBV7-6 and TRBJ1-5, is GAGVSQSPRYKVTKRGQDVALRCDPISGHVSLYWYRQALGQGPEFLTYFNYEAQQDKSGLPNDRFSAERPEGSISTLTIQRTEQRDSAMYRCASSLVEGQPQHFGDGTRLSIL.

The chain has TRBV5-4 and TRBJ2-5; 7 positions agree with TRBD1. V shed 3 bases and J 5 bases; nucleotides not matched to a gene: 13. CDR3 length: 16 residues. CDR1 is SGHNT, CDR2 YYREEE, per germline (reference sequence). CDR3 protein: CASSSTRGGRKETQYF. The CDR3 nucleotides read TGTGCCAGCAGCTCTACCCGAGGGGGCAGGAAGGAGACCCAGTACTTC.